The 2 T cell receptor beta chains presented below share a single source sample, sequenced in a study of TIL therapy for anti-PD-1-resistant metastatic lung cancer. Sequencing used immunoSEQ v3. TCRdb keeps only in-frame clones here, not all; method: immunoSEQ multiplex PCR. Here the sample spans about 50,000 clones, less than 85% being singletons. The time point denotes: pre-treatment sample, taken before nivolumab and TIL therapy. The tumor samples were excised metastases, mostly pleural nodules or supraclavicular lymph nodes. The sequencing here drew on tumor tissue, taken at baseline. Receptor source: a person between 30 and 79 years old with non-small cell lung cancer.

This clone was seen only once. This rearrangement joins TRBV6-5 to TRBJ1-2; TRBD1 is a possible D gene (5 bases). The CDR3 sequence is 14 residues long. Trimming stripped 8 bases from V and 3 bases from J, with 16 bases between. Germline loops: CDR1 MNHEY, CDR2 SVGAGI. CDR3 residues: CASVPGPRDYGYTF. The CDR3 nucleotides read TGTGCCAGCGTTCCGGGACCCAGAGACTATGGCTACACCTTC.

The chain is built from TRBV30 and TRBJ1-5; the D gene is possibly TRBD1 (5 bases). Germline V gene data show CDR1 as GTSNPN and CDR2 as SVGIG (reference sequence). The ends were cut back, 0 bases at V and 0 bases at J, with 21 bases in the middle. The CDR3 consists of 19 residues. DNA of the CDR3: TGTGCCTGGAGTGTCGACCAGGGACCGCCTTTCTATAGCAATCAGCCCCAGCATTTT. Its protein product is CAWSVDQGPPFYSNQPQHF.